This T cell receptor (beta chain) comes out of a study of shared clonotypes between healthy human individuals. Across the whole study: Researchers assigned three CD4 naive, three CD4 memory, two CD8 naive and one CD8 memory plate to each donor.

CD45RO-negative CD8 cells positively selected for CCR7 made up the naive population, which excluded terminally differentiated effector memory CD45RA+ cells. CDR3 length equals 12 residues. The V and J ends lost 6 bases and 1 base respectively, with 7 bases between them. CDR1 SGDLS and CDR2 YYNGEE come from the germline V gene. The material for each subset, its genomic DNA, was split evenly across several immunoSEQ plates. Tens of thousands of T cell genomes (approximately 0.2 ug DNA) went into each sorted-subset replicate. Some clones are missing from TCRdb's copy, which holds only in-frame ones; the method was immunoSEQ multiplex PCR. This table has approximately 2,000,000 clones, about 94% appearing once.

Sequencing was performed on naive CD8+ T cells from PBMCs. The receptor was derived from a man aged 18 to 30 in good health. Some clones in this sample may be carry-over from other donors' samples. This chain uses TRBV9 with TRBJ1-1, with D unclear. CDR3 amino acids: CASNNGNTEAFF. CDR3 nucleotides: TGTGCCAGCAATAACGGGAACACTGAAGCTTTCTTT.